The following is a TCR beta chain sequence with its context. This sample was taken from a study of T cell changes during pregnancy in multiple sclerosis. The CDR3 has 14 residues. Unmatched junction bases numbered 3, after V lost 3 bases and J lost 7 bases. CDR1 and CDR2 (germline): SGDLS, YYNGEE. Profiling relied on immunoSEQ multiplex PCR, and the TCRdb table lists in-frame clones only, not all of them. The sample lists roughly 57,000 clones, roughly 90% occurring once. The TCR sequence derives from a female donor with multiple sclerosis, enrolled in a pregnancy study. The chain recombines TRBV9 with TRBJ2-1; TRBD1 aligns across 11 bases. Sequencing used CD8+ T cells from peripheral blood mononuclear cells, obtained before pregnancy. CDR3 nucleotides: TGTGCCAGCAGCGCGGGGGACAGGGGGAATGAGCAGTTCTTC. This gives the protein CASSAGDRGNEQFF.